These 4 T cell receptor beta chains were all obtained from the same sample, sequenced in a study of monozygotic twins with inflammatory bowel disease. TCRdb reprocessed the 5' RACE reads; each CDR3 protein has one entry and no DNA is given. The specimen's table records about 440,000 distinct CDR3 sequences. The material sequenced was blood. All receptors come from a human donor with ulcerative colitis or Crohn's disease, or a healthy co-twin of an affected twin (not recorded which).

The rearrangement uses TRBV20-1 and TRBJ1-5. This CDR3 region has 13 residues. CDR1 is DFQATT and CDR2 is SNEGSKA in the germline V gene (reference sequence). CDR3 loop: CSAVGNSNQPQHF.

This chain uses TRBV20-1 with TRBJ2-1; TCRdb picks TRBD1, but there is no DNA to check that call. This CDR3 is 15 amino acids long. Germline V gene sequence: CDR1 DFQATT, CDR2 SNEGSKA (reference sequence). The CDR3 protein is CSASDRGLLYNEQFF.

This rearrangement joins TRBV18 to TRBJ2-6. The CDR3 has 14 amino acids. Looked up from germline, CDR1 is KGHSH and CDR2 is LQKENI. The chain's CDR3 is CASSPPPGANVLTF.

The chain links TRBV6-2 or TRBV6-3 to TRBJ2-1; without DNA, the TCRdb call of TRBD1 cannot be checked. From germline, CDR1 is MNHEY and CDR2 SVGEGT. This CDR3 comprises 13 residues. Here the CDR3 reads CAGGDGSYNEQFF.